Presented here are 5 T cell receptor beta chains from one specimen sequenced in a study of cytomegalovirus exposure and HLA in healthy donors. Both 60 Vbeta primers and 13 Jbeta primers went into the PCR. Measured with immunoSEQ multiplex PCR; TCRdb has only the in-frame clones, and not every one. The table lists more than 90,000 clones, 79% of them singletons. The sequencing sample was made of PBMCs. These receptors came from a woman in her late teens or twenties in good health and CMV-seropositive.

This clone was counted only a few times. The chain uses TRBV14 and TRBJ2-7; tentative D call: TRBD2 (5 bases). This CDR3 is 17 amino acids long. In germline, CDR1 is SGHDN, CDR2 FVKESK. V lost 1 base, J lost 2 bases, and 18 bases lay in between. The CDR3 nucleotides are TGTGCCAGCAGCCAAGGAGGGCCCAGCTCTCTTACCTACGAGCAGTACTTC. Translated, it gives CASSQGGPSSLTYEQYF.

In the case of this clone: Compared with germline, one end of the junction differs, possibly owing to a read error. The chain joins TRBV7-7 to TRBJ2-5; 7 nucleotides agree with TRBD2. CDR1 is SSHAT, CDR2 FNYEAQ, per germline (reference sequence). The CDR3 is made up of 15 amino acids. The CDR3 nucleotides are TGTGCTAGCAGCCGCCAGCGGGGAAACCAAGAGACCCAGTACTTC. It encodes CASSRQRGNQETQYF.

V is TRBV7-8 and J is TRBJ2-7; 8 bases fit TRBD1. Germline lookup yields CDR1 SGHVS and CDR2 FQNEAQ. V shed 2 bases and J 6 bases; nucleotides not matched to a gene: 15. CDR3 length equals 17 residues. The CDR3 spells CASSLTGGRQTRGEQYF. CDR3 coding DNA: TGTGCCAGCAGCTTAACAGGGGGGCGGCAAACTCGGGGCGAGCAGTACTTC.

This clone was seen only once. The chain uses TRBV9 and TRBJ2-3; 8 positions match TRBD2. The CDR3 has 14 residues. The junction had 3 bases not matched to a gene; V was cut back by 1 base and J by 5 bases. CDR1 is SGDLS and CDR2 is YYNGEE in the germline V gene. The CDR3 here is CASSVNGRGDTQYF. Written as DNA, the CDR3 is TGTGCCAGCAGCGTAAACGGGAGGGGAGATACGCAGTATTTT.

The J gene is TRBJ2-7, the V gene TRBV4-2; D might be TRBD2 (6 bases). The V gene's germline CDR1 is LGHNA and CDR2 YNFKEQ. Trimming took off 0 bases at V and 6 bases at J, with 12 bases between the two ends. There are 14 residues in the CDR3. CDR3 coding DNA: TGTGCCAGCAGCCAAGAGGCGGGGACGGGCGAGCAGTACTTC. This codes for CASSQEAGTGEQYF.